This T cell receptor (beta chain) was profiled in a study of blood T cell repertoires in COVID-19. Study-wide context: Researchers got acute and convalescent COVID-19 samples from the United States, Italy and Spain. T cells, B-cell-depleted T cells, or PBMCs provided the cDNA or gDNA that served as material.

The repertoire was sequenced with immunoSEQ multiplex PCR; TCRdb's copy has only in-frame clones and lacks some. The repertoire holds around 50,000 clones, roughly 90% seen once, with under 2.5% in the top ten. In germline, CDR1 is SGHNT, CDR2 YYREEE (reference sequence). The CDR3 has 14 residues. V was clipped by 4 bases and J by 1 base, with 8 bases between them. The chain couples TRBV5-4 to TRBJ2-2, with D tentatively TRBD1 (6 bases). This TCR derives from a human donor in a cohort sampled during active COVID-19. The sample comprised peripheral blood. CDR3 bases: TGTGCCAGCAGCAAGGGACAGAACACCGGGGAGCTGTTTTTT. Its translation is CASSKGQNTGELFF.